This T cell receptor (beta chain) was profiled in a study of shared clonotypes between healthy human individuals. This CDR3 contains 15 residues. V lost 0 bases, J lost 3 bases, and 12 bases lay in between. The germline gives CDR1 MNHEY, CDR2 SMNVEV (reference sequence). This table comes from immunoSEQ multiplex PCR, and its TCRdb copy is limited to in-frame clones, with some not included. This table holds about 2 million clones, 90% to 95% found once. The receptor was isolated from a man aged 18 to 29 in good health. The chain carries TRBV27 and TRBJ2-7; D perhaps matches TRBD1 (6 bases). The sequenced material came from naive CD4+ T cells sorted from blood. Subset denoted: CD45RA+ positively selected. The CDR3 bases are TGTGCCAGCAGTTTATCGGGCAGGGGCGTCTACGAGCAGTACTTC. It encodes CASSLSGRGVYEQYF.